This is a list of T cell receptor beta chains from one sample in a study of T cells in Graves' hyperthyroidism and ophthalmopathy. TCRdb re-called the multiplex PCR reads with MiXCR, one entry per CDR3 protein. In the table there are fewer than 750,000 distinct CDR3 sequences, 35% to 55% of which are singletons. The sample consisted of peripheral blood or thyroid tissue (not recorded which). All receptors come from a woman aged 18-29 years with Graves' hyperthyroidism. The CDR3 runs from the conserved cysteine through the conserved F or W. The order of the fields is J gene, V gene, D gene, clone size, CDR3 DNA, CDR3 protein. D genes are given only for firm matches. The size field is filled for only some rows; it gives once, few, many or a size class.

j_call: TRBJ1-1; v_call: TRBV24-1; d_call: NA; clone_size: many; cdr3_nt: TGTGCCACCAGTGAAGCGGACACTGAAGCTTTCTTT; cdr3_aa: CATSEADTEAFF
j_call: TRBJ2-5; v_call: TRBV30; d_call: NA; clone_size: NA; cdr3_nt: TGTGCCTGGACCCTACTGGGGGGACAGAGACCCCAGTACTTC; cdr3_aa: CAWTLLGGQRPQYF
j_call: TRBJ1-3; v_call: TRBV7-6; d_call: TRBD1; clone_size: many; cdr3_nt: TGTGCCAGCAGCTCGCCGGGACAGGGAAACACCATATATTTT; cdr3_aa: CASSSPGQGNTIYF
j_call: TRBJ1-2; v_call: TRBV10-3; d_call: NA; clone_size: once; cdr3_nt: TGTGCTAGAGGGACTTTGGGCTACACCTTC; cdr3_aa: CARGTLGYTF
j_call: TRBJ1-2; v_call: TRBV7-9; d_call: NA; clone_size: many; cdr3_nt: TGTGCCAGCAGCTTAGCAAGAGCCAGGGGCAAAGAAAACTACTATGGCTACACCTTC; cdr3_aa: CASSLARARGKENYYGYTF
j_call: TRBJ2-7; v_call: TRBV27; d_call: NA; clone_size: many; cdr3_nt: TGTGCCAGCAGCCCCCAACTAGCTAGCGAGCAGTACTTC; cdr3_aa: CASSPQLASEQYF
j_call: TRBJ2-2; v_call: TRBV24-1; d_call: TRBD1; clone_size: many; cdr3_nt: TGTGCCACCAGTCCTACCGGGACAGGGGGCGGCGGGGAGCTGTTTTTT; cdr3_aa: CATSPTGTGGGGELFF
j_call: TRBJ1-4; v_call: TRBV6-5; d_call: NA; clone_size: many; cdr3_nt: TGTGCCAGCAGTGCGGACAGATCGGAAAAACTGTTTTTT; cdr3_aa: CASSADRSEKLFF
j_call: TRBJ1-1; v_call: TRBV25-1; d_call: NA; clone_size: NA; cdr3_nt: TGTGCCAGCGGCTCCACAGGGTTAGCTTTCTTT; cdr3_aa: CASGSTGLAFF
j_call: TRBJ2-7; v_call: TRBV12-3/TRBV12-4; d_call: NA; clone_size: NA; cdr3_nt: TGTGCCAGCAGTATCCGGGACGAAGCCTACGAGCAGTACTTC; cdr3_aa: CASSIRDEAYEQYF
j_call: TRBJ2-7; v_call: TRBV4-1; d_call: NA; clone_size: NA; cdr3_nt: TGCGCCAGCAGCCAAGGACCAGGGTTGCACGAGCAGAACTTC; cdr3_aa: CASSQGPGLHEQNF
j_call: TRBJ2-5; v_call: TRBV29-1; d_call: NA; clone_size: NA; cdr3_nt: TGCAGCGTTAGGCGGACCGGGCCCTACCAAGAGACCCAGTACTTC; cdr3_aa: CSVRRTGPYQETQYF
j_call: TRBJ2-7; v_call: TRBV20-1; d_call: NA; clone_size: many; cdr3_nt: TGCAGTGCTACAGGGGCGGGGGAGCAGTACTTC; cdr3_aa: CSATGAGEQYF
j_call: TRBJ2-7; v_call: TRBV4-3; d_call: NA; clone_size: many; cdr3_nt: TGCGCCAGCAGCCAAGATAAGGCTTCCTACGAGCAGTACTTC; cdr3_aa: CASSQDKASYEQYF
j_call: TRBJ1-2; v_call: TRBV10-1; d_call: NA; clone_size: many; cdr3_nt: TGCGCCAGCAGTGAGGCCTTTGAGGGACGAGGCTACACCTTC; cdr3_aa: CASSEAFEGRGYTF
j_call: TRBJ2-5; v_call: TRBV25-1; d_call: NA; clone_size: NA; cdr3_nt: NA; cdr3_aa: CASSIYLCSILTGDGETQYF